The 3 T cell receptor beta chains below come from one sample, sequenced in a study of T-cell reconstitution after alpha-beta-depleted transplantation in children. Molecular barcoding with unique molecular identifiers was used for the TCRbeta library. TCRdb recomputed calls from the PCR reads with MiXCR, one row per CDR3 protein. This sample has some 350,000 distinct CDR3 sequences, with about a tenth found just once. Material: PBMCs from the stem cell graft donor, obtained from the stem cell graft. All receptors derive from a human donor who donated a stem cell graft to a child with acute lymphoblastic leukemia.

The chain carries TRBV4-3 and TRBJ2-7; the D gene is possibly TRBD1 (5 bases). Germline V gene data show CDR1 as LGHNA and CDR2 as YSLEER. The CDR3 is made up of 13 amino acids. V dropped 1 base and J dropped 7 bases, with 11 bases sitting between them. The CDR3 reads CASSQAPGFEQYF. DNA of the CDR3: TGCGCCAGCAGCCAAGCCCCAGGGTTTGAGCAGTACTTC.

CDR3: CASSLDAGSYEQYF. The DNA of the CDR3 is TGTGCCAGCAGTTTAGATGCAGGGTCCTACGAGCAGTACTTC. The V gene is TRBV12-3 or TRBV12-4, the J gene TRBJ2-7; D may be TRBD1 (5 bases). The CDR3 loop spans 14 amino acids. V was cut by 1 base and J by 1 base, with 8 bases left in between.

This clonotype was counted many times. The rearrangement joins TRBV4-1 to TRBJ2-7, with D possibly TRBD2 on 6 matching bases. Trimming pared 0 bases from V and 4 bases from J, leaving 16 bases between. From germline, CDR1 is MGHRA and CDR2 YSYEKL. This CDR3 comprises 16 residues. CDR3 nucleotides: TGCGCCAGCAGCCAAGATCTGGGACTTAACATTTACGAGCAGTACTTC. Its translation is CASSQDLGLNIYEQYF.